This section outlines one T cell receptor beta chain sequence together with its context. This CDR3 comprises 18 residues. Germline V CDR1 and CDR2: MGHRA, YSYEKL. J gave up 6 bases and V 0 bases, and 16 bases lay outside the gene matches. Assay: immunoSEQ multiplex PCR; the TCRdb copy retains only in-frame clones and omits some. Found here are about 410,000 clones, about nine tenths of them singletons; the top ten hold less than 2%. The sample belongs to a study of blood T cell repertoires in COVID-19. Study-wide background: COVID-19 samples from acute and convalescent phases originated in the United States, Italy and Spain.

The genes are TRBV4-1 and TRBJ2-7, with 8 positions matching TRBD2. Input material: peripheral blood. The clonotype was recovered from a woman in her 40s with COVID-19, enrolled during active disease. CDR3 DNA: TGCGCCAGCAGCCAAGATCCTCGAGGGTGGCGGGGGGCGAGCGAGCAGTACTTC. As protein: CASSQDPRGWRGASEQYF.